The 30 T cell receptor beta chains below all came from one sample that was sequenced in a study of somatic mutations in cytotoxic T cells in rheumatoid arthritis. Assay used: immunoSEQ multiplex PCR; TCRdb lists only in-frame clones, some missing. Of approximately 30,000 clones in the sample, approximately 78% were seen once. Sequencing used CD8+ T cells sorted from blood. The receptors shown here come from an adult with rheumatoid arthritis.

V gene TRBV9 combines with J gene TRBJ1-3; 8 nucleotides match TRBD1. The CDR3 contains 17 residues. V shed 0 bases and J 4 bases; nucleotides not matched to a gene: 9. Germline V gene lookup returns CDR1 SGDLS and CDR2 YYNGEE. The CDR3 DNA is TGTGCCAGCAGCGTAGGATATGGACAGGGCGTGGGAAACACCATATATTTT. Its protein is CASSVGYGQGVGNTIYF.

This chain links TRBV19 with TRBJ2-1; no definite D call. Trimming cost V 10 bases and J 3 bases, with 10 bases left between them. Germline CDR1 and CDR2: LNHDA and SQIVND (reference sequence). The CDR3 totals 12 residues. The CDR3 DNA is TGTGCCACTCACATAGGCTACAATGAGCAGTTCTTC. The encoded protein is CATHIGYNEQFF.

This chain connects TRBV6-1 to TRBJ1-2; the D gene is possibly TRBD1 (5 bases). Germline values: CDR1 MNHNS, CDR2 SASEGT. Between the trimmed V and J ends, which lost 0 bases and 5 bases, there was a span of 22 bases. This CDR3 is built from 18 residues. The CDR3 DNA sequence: TGTGCCAGCAGTGAAGCGCCTCCAGGGCCCTTCCTTTCGTATGGCTACACCTTC. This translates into CASSEAPPGPFLSYGYTF.

The CDR3 DNA is TGTGCCAGCACTGATCACTCGGGGACAGATTTTGCCACCATATATTTT. Residues: CASTDHSGTDFATIYF. The chain has TRBV6-1 and TRBJ1-3; the match to TRBD1 covers 7 bases. V was pared by 7 bases and J by 9 bases, with 18 bases of the junction left unmatched. Germline CDR1 reads MNHNS; CDR2 reads SASEGT. CDR3 length: 16 amino acids.

The CDR3 coding sequence is TGTGCCACCAGCAGAGAGGCAGGCGGACAGGAAAAACTGTTTTTT. It encodes CATSREAGGQEKLFF. The V call is TRBV15, the J call TRBJ1-4; D is possibly TRBD1 (6 bases). Trimming took off 0 bases at V and 8 bases at J, with 13 bases between the two ends. The CDR3 spans 15 residues. Looked up from germline, CDR1 is LNHNV and CDR2 is YYDKDF (reference sequence).

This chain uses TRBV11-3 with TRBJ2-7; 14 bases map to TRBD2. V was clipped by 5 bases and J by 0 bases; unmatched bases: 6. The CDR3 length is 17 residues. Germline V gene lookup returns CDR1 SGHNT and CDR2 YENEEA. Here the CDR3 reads CASSPPGTSGSSYEQYF. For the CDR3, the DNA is TGTGCCAGCAGCCCCCCGGGGACTAGCGGGAGCTCCTACGAGCAGTACTTC.

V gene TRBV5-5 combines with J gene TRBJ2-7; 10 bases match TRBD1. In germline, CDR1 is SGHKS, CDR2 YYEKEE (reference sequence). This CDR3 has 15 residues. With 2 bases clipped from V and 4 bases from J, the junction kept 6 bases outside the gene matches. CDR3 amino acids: CASSFPGQGIYEQYF. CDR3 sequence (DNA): TGTGCCAGCAGCTTTCCGGGACAGGGGATTTACGAGCAGTACTTC.

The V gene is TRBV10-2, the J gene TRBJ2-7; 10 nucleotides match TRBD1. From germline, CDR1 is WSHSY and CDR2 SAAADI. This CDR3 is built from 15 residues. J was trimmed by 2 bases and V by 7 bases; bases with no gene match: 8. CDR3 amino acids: CASTPDRGLTYEQYF. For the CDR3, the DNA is TGCGCCAGCACCCCCGACAGGGGGCTTACCTACGAGCAGTACTTC.

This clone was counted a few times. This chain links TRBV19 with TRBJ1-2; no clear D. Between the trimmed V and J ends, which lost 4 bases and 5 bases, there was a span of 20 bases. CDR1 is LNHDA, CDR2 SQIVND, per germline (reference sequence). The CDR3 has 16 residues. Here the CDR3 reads CASSTPGERLLYGYTF. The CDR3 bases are TGTGCCAGTAGTACCCCCGGTGAGCGGCTTCTGTATGGCTACACCTTC. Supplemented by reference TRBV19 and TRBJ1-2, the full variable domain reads DGGITQSPKYLFRKEGQNVTLSCEQNLNHDAMYWYRQDPGQGLRLIYYSQIVNDFQKGDIAEGYSVSREKKESFPLTVTSAQKNPTAFYLCASSTPGERLLYGYTFGSGTRLTVV.

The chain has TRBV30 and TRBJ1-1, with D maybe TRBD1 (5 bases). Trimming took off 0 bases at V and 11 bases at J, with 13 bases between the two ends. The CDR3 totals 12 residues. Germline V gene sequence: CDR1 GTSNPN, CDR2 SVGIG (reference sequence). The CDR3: CAWSVRGPGAFF. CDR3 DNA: TGTGCCTGGAGTGTACGGGGCCCCGGGGCTTTCTTT.

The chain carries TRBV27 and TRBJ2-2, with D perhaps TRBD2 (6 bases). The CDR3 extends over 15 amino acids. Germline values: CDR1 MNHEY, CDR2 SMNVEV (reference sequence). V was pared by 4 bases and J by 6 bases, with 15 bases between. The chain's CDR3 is CASSSQASAAGELFF. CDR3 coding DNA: TGTGCCAGCAGTTCCCAGGCTAGCGCGGCCGGGGAGCTGTTTTTT.

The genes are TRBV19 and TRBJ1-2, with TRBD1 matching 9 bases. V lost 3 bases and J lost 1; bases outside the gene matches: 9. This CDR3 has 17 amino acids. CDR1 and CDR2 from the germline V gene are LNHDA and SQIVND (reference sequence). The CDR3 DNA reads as TGTGCCAGTAGTATCCCGGGACAGGGATTCCATAACTATGGCTACACCTTC. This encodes CASSIPGQGFHNYGYTF.

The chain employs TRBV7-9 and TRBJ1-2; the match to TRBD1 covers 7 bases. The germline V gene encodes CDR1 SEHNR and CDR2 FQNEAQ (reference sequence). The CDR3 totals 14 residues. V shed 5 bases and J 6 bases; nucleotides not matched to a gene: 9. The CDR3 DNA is TGTGCCAGCAGCCATCAGGGGGGAGAGGATGGCTACACCTTC. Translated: CASSHQGGEDGYTF.

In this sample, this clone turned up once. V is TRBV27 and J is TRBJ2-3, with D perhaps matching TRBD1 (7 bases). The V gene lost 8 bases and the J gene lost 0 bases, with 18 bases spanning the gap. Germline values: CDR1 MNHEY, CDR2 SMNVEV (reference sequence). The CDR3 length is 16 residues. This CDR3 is CASGSDRRGSTDTQYF. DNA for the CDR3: TGTGCCAGCGGCTCGGACAGGCGGGGTAGCACAGATACGCAGTATTTT.

This CDR3 is CASSTTSGLGNEQFF. CDR3 coding DNA: TGTGCCAGCAGCACCACTAGCGGACTGGGCAATGAGCAGTTCTTC. The chain couples TRBV2 to TRBJ2-1, with 8 positions matching TRBD2. V shed 6 bases, J shed 6 bases, and the junction held 10 bases outside the gene matches. In germline, CDR1 is SNHLY, CDR2 FYNNEI. CDR3 length: 15 amino acids.

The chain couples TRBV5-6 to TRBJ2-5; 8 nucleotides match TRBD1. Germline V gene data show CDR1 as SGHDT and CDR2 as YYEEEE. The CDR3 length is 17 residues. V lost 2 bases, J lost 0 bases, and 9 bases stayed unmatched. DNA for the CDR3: TGTGCCAGCAGCTTAGGACAGGGAACGATTAACCAAGAGACCCAGTACTTC. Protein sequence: CASSLGQGTINQETQYF.

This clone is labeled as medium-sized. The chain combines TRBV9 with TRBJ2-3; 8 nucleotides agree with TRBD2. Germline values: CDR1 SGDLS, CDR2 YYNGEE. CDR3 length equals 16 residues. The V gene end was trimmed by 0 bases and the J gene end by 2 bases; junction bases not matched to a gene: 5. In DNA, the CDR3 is TGTGCCAGCAGCGTAGATGGCGGGAGGTCCACAGATACGCAGTATTTT. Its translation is CASSVDGGRSTDTQYF.

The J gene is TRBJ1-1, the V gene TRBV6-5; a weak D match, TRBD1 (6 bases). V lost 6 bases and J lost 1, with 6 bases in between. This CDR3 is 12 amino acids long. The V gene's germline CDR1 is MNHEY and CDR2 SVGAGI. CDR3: CASRTGNTEAFF. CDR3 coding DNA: TGTGCCAGCAGGACAGGGAACACTGAAGCTTTCTTT.

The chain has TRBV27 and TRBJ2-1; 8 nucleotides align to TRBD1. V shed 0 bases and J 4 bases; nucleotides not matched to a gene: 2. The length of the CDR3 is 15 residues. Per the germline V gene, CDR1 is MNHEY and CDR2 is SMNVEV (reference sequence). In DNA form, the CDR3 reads TGTGCCAGCAGTTTATCGGGGACAGGTTACAATGAGCAGTTCTTC. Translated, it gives CASSLSGTGYNEQFF.

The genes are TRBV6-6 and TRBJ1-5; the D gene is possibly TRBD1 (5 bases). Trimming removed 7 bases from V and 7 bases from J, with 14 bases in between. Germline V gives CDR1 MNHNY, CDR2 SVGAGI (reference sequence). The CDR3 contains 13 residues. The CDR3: CASTNGGNQPQHF. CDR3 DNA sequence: TGTGCCAGCACCAACGGGGGTAACCAGCCCCAGCATTTT.

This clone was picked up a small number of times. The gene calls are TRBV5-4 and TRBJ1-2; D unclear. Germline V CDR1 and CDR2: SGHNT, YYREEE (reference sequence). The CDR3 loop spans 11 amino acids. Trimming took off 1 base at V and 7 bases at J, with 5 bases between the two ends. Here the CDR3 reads CASSLLGGYTF. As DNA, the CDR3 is TGTGCCAGCAGCTTGCTAGGTGGCTACACCTTC.

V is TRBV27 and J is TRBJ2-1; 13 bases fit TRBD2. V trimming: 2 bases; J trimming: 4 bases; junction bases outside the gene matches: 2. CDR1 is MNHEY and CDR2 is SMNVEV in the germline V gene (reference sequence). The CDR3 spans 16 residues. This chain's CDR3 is CASSLQTSGGYNEQFF. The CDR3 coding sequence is TGTGCCAGCAGTTTACAGACTAGCGGGGGGTACAATGAGCAGTTCTTC.

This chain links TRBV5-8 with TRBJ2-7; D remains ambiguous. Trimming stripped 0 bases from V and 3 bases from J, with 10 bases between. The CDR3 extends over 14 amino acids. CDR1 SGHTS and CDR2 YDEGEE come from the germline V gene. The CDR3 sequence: CASSLGGRYYEQYF. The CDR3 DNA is TGTGCCAGCAGCTTGGGGGGAAGGTACTACGAGCAGTACTTC.

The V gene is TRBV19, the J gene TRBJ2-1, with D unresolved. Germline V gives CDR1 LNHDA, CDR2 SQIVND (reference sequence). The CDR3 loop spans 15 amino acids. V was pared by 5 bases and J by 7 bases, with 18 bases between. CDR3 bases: TGTGCCAGTAGTCCTGGCGACCGACCCACGAATGAGCAGTTCTTC. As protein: CASSPGDRPTNEQFF.

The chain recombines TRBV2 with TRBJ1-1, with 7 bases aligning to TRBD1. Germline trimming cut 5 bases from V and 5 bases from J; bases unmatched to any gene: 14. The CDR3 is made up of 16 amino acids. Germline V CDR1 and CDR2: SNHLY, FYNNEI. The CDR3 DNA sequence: TGTGCCAGCAGTAAAAGTAGGACAGGCAGGGGGACTGAAGCTTTCTTT. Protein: CASSKSRTGRGTEAFF.

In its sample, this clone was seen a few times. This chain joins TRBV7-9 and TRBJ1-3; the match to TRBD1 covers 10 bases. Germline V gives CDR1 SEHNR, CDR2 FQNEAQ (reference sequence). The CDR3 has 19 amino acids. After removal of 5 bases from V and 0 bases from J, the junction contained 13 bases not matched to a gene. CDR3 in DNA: TGTGCCAGCAGCGAAAGGACAGGGGGGCCAATTCCCTCTGGAAACACCATATATTTT. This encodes CASSERTGGPIPSGNTIYF.

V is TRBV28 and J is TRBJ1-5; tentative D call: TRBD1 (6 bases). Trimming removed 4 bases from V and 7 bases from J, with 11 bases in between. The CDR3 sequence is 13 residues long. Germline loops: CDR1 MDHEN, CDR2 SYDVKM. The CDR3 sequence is CASSSRGGQPQHF. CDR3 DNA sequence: TGTGCCAGCAGTTCCCGGGGGGGCCAGCCCCAGCATTTT.

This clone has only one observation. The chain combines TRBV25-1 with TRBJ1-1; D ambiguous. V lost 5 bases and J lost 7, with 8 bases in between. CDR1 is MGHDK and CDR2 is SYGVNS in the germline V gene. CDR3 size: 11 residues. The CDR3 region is CASSQRGEAFF. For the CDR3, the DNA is TGTGCCAGCAGTCAGAGAGGTGAAGCTTTCTTT.

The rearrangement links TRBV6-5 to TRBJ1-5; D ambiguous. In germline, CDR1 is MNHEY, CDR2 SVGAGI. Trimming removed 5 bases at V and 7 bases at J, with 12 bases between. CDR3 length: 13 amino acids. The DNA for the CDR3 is TGTGCCAGCAGTCCAGCTACGGGGCAGCCCCAGCATTTT. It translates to CASSPATGQPQHF.

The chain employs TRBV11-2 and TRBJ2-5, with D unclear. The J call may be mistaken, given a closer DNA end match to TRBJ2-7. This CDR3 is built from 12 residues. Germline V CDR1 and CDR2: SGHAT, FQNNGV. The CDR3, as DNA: TGTGCCAGCAGCTTAGTCTGGTACGAGCAGTACTTC. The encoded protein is CASSLVWYEQYF.